Listed below are T cell receptor beta chains from one sample, sequenced in a study of radiotherapy plus CTLA-4 blockade in lung cancer. Produced via immunoSEQ multiplex PCR; TCRdb's table is partial and in-frame only. Of 70,000 to 90,000 clones listed, around 82% are singletons. Sequencing was performed on peripheral blood, taken from a patient treated with radiotherapy plus ipilimumab. The source of these receptors is a human donor with non-small cell lung cancer who had a complete response to radiotherapy plus ipilimumab. The CDR3 runs from the conserved cysteine through the conserved F or W. Fields, in order: V gene, clone size, J gene, D gene, CDR3 protein, CDR3 DNA. D genes are given only for firm matches. Clone sizes are given selectively: once, few, many, or a class where the clone is expanded.

v_gene: TRBV13; abundance: NA; j_gene: TRBJ2-3; d_gene: TRBD2; CDR3aa: CASSKGTSGTTDTQYF; CDR3nt: TGTGCCAGCAGTAAAGGGACTAGCGGGACCACAGATACGCAGTATTTT
v_gene: TRBV5-4; abundance: once; j_gene: TRBJ2-3; d_gene: NA; CDR3aa: CASSLGTAVTDTQYF; CDR3nt: TGTGCCAGCAGCTTGGGGACAGCCGTCACGGATACGCAGTATTTT
v_gene: TRBV12-5; abundance: few; j_gene: TRBJ2-1; d_gene: TRBD2; CDR3aa: CASGLVRVGTSGVNEQFF; CDR3nt: TGTGCTAGTGGTTTGGTACGGGTTGGGACTAGCGGGGTCAATGAGCAGTTCTTC
v_gene: TRBV25-1; abundance: NA; j_gene: TRBJ1-4; d_gene: NA; CDR3aa: CASSDLSEKLFF; CDR3nt: TGTGCCAGCAGTGATCTTAGTGAAAAACTGTTTTTT
v_gene: TRBV15; abundance: NA; j_gene: TRBJ1-2; d_gene: NA; CDR3aa: CATSRDLGQLGDYGYTF; CDR3nt: TGTGCCACCAGCAGAGATCTTGGGCAGTTGGGGGACTATGGCTACACCTTC
v_gene: TRBV5-1; abundance: NA; j_gene: TRBJ1-2; d_gene: NA; CDR3aa: CASSLAGIANYGYTF; CDR3nt: TGCGCCAGCAGCTTGGCTGGGATCGCTAACTATGGCTACACCTTC
v_gene: TRBV6-5; abundance: NA; j_gene: TRBJ2-7; d_gene: NA; CDR3aa: CASSSQADQVYEQYF; CDR3nt: TGTGCCAGCAGCTCCCAGGCGGATCAAGTTTACGAGCAGTACTTC
v_gene: TRBV5-6; abundance: NA; j_gene: TRBJ2-2; d_gene: NA; CDR3aa: CASSLMFTTELFF; CDR3nt: TGTGCCAGCAGCTTGATGTTCACTACGGAGCTGTTTTTT
v_gene: TRBV18; abundance: once; j_gene: TRBJ1-2; d_gene: NA; CDR3aa: CASSPGGSQIHYGYTF; CDR3nt: TGTGCCAGCTCACCTGGTGGGTCCCAGATTCACTATGGCTACACCTTC
v_gene: TRBV7-8; abundance: NA; j_gene: TRBJ2-7; d_gene: TRBD2; CDR3aa: CASSLLADSSYEQYF; CDR3nt: TGTGCCAGCAGCTTACTAGCGGATAGCTCCTACGAGCAGTACTTC
v_gene: TRBV7-2; abundance: NA; j_gene: TRBJ1-1; d_gene: NA; CDR3aa: CASSFDTEAFF; CDR3nt: TGTGCCAGCAGCTTCGACACTGAAGCTTTCTTT
v_gene: TRBV4-3; abundance: NA; j_gene: TRBJ1-1; d_gene: NA; CDR3aa: CASSQGRENTEAFF; CDR3nt: TGCGCCAGCAGCCAAGGGCGGGAGAACACTGAAGCTTTCTTT
v_gene: TRBV6-5; abundance: NA; j_gene: TRBJ2-3; d_gene: TRBD2; CDR3aa: CASTVTSGSTDTQYF; CDR3nt: TGTGCCAGCACTGTGACTAGCGGGAGCACAGATACGCAGTATTTT
v_gene: TRBV6-1; abundance: NA; j_gene: TRBJ1-3; d_gene: TRBD1; CDR3aa: CASSRQGPSGNTIYF; CDR3nt: TGTGCCAGCAGTAGACAGGGGCCCTCTGGAAACACCATATATTTT
v_gene: TRBV7-8; abundance: NA; j_gene: TRBJ1-1; d_gene: NA; CDR3aa: CASSPLNLNTEAFF; CDR3nt: TGTGCCAGCAGCCCTCTCAACCTGAACACTGAAGCTTTCTTT
v_gene: TRBV7-8; abundance: few; j_gene: TRBJ1-2; d_gene: TRBD1; CDR3aa: CASSQDRDSRRYGYTF; CDR3nt: TGTGCCAGCAGCCAGGACCGGGACAGCCGGCGCTATGGCTACACCTTC
v_gene: TRBV18; abundance: NA; j_gene: TRBJ2-5; d_gene: TRBD1; CDR3aa: CASSYGQGLSETQYF; CDR3nt: TGTGCCAGCTCATACGGACAGGGGCTGTCGGAGACCCAGTACTTC
v_gene: TRBV7-9; abundance: NA; j_gene: TRBJ2-2; d_gene: TRBD2; CDR3aa: CASTPDGGYTGELFF; CDR3nt: TGTGCCAGCACCCCGGACGGGGGGTACACCGGGGAGCTGTTTTTT
v_gene: TRBV11-2; abundance: once; j_gene: TRBJ2-7; d_gene: TRBD1; CDR3aa: CASSWTGAAEQYF; CDR3nt: TGTGCCAGCAGCTGGACAGGGGCGGCCGAGCAGTACTTC
v_gene: TRBV27; abundance: NA; j_gene: TRBJ2-2; d_gene: TRBD1; CDR3aa: CASSFRQGAQITGELFF; CDR3nt: TGTGCCAGCAGTTTCCGACAGGGGGCCCAGATCACCGGGGAGCTGTTTTTT
v_gene: TRBV7-9; abundance: few; j_gene: TRBJ2-1; d_gene: NA; CDR3aa: CASIPVGSDEQFF; CDR3nt: TGTGCCAGCATTCCCGTGGGGAGCGATGAGCAGTTCTTC
v_gene: TRBV5-1; abundance: few; j_gene: TRBJ1-2; d_gene: NA; CDR3aa: CASSTPDVAYGYTF; CDR3nt: TGCGCCAGCAGCACCCCGGACGTTGCTTATGGCTACACCTTC
v_gene: TRBV9; abundance: NA; j_gene: TRBJ2-1; d_gene: TRBD2; CDR3aa: CASSGGGALLDEQFF; CDR3nt: TGTGCCAGCAGCGGCGGGGGGGCCCTTTTGGATGAGCAGTTCTTC
v_gene: TRBV7-7; abundance: NA; j_gene: TRBJ2-3; d_gene: TRBD1; CDR3aa: CASSLGTGGITDTQYF; CDR3nt: TGTGCTAGCAGCTTAGGGACAGGGGGAATCACAGATACGCAGTATTTT
v_gene: TRBV6-6; abundance: NA; j_gene: TRBJ2-2; d_gene: NA; CDR3aa: CASSYSMGDRTGELFF; CDR3nt: TGTGCCAGCAGTTACTCGATGGGGGATCGAACCGGGGAGCTGTTTTTT
v_gene: TRBV27; abundance: NA; j_gene: TRBJ1-6; d_gene: NA; CDR3aa: CASSLEYRFSSPLHF; CDR3nt: TGTGCCAGCAGTTTAGAATATAGGTTTAGTTCACCCCTCCACTTT
v_gene: TRBV4-1; abundance: few; j_gene: TRBJ1-2; d_gene: NA; CDR3aa: CASSQDLPAGGYTF; CDR3nt: TGCGCCAGCAGCCAAGATCTGCCGGCTGGTGGCTACACCTTC
v_gene: TRBV7-9; abundance: few; j_gene: TRBJ2-1; d_gene: NA; CDR3aa: CASSLNNNNEQFF; CDR3nt: TGTGCCAGCAGCTTGAACAATAACAATGAGCAGTTCTTC
v_gene: TRBV19; abundance: NA; j_gene: TRBJ2-2; d_gene: TRBD2; CDR3aa: CAVKIGLETGELFF; CDR3nt: TGTGCCGTAAAAATTGGACTAGAAACCGGGGAGCTGTTTTTT
v_gene: TRBV5-4; abundance: NA; j_gene: TRBJ2-1; d_gene: NA; CDR3aa: CASSSRDTASEQFF; CDR3nt: TGTGCCAGCAGCTCCAGAGACACAGCAAGTGAGCAGTTCTTC
v_gene: TRBV9; abundance: NA; j_gene: TRBJ2-3; d_gene: TRBD2; CDR3aa: CASSPRNSGDTQYF; CDR3nt: TGTGCCAGCAGCCCCCGTAATAGCGGGGATACGCAGTATTTT
v_gene: TRBV4-1; abundance: NA; j_gene: TRBJ2-3; d_gene: TRBD1; CDR3aa: CASSRTGFGTDTQYF; CDR3nt: TGCGCCAGCAGCCGGACAGGGTTTGGTACAGATACGCAGTATTTT
v_gene: TRBV6-5; abundance: NA; j_gene: TRBJ2-2; d_gene: NA; CDR3aa: CASSTQSVSRGELFF; CDR3nt: TGTGCCAGCAGTACCCAATCCGTCTCCAGGGGGGAGCTGTTTTTT